Reported below is one T cell receptor (beta chain). Its antigen is still unknown. Amplified TCR beta CDR3 regions came from RNA transcripts. The TCR CDR3 was amplified in a first-round RT-PCR using the HTBI primer set. TCRdb called the multiplex PCR reads again in MiXCR, with one record for every CDR3 protein. The sample lists about 760,000 distinct CDR3 sequences, roughly 32% occurring once. Trimming shortened V by 0 bases and J by 4 bases, and 13 bases separated the two germline ends. This CDR3 comprises 14 residues. Per the germline V gene, CDR1 is DFQATT and CDR2 is SNEGSKA (reference sequence). The data belong to a study of T cells in Graves' hyperthyroidism and ophthalmopathy. Study-wide points: Most clonotypes that expanded in the thyroid above 0.001 also showed up in blood.

This TCR was recovered from a woman aged 40 to 49 with Graves' hyperthyroidism. The specimen was blood. The J gene is TRBJ2-7, the V gene TRBV20-1, with D tentatively TRBD2 (6 bases). The CDR3 reads CSARDGTDFYEQYF. CDR3 in DNA: TGCAGTGCTAGAGACGGGACTGACTTTTACGAGCAGTACTTC.